This T cell receptor beta chain derives from a study of control samples from healthy donors and cancer patients. The V and J ends lost 6 bases and 8 bases, in that order; junction bases with no gene match: 11. Germline CDR1 is ENHRY and CDR2 is SYGVKD. The CDR3 sequence is 14 residues long. The method was immunoSEQ multiplex PCR; TCRdb's version includes in-frame clones alone and lacks a portion of them. The profile shows about 180,000 clones, around 89% of them singletons. This clonotype was obtained from a woman between 50 and 59 years old in good health. Sequencing was done on a sample of blood. This chain connects TRBV10-3 to TRBJ1-2; TRBD1 matches 8 bases. Here the CDR3 reads CAIRPTGEGSGYTF. The CDR3 DNA sequence: TGTGCCATCAGACCGACAGGGGAGGGTAGCGGCTACACCTTC.